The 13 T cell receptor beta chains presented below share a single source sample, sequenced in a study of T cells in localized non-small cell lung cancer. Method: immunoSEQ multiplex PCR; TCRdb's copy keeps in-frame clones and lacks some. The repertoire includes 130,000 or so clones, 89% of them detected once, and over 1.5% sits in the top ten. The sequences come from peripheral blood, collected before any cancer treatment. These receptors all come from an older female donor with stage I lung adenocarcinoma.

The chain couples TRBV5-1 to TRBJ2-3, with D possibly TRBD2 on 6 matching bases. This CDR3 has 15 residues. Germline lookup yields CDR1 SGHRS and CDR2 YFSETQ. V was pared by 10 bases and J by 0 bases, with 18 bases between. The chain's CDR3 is CAGAPGGTSTDTQYF. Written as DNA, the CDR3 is TGCGCCGGCGCTCCAGGCGGGACTAGCACAGATACGCAGTATTTT.

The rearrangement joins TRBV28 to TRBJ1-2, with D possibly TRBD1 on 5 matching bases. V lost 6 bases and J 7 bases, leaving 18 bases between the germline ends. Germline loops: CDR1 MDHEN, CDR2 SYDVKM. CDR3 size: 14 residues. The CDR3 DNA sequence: TGTGCCAGCAGGAACGACATGGGGGAGCGTGGCTACACCTTC. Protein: CASRNDMGERGYTF.

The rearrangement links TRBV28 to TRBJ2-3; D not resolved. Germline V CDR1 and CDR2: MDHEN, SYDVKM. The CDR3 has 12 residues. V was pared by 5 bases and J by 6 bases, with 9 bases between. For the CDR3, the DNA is TGTGCCAGCAGTATGATAGAGGATACGCAGTATTTT. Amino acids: CASSMIEDTQYF.

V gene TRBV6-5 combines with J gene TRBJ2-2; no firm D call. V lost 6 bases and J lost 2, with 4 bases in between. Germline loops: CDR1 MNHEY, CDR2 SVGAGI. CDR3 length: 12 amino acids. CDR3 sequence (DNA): TGTGCCAGCAGCCTTAACACCGGGGAGCTGTTTTTT. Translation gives CASSLNTGELFF.

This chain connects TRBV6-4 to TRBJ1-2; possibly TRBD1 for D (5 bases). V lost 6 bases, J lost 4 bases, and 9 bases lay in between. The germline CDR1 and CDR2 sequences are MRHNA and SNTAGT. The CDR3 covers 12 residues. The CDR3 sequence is CASSRDGYGYTF. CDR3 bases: TGTGCCAGCAGCCGGGACGGCTATGGCTACACCTTC.

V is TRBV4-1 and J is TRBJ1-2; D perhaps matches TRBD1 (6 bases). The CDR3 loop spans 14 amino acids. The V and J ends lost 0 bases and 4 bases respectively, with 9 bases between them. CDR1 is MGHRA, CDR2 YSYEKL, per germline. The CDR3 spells CASSQDRGGYGYTF. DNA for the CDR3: TGCGCCAGCAGCCAAGATAGAGGGGGCTATGGCTACACCTTC.

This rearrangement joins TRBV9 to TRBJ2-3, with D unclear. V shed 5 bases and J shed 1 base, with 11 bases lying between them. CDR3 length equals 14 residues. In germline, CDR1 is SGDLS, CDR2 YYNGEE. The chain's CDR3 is CASSRVKGTDTQYF. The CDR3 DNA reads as TGTGCCAGCAGTAGAGTGAAAGGCACAGATACGCAGTATTTT.

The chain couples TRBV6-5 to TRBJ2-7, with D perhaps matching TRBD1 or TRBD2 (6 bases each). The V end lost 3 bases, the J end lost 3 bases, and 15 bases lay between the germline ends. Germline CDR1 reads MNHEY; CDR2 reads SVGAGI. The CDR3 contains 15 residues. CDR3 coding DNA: TGTGCCAGCAGTTATCAGAGGGGGGCGGGCTACGAGCAGTACTTC. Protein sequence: CASSYQRGAGYEQYF.

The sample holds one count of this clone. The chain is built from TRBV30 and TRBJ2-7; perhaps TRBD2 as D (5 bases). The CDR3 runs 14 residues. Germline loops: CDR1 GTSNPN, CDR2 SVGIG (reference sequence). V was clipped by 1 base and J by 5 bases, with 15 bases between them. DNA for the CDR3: TGTGCCTGGAGTGGTCGAGGGCCGGTCAACGAGCAGTACTTC. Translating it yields CAWSGRGPVNEQYF.

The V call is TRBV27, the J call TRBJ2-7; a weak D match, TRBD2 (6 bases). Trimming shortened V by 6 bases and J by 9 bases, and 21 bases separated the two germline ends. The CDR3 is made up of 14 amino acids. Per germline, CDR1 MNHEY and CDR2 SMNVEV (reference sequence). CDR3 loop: CASRPPGVPERQYF. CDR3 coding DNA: TGTGCCAGCAGACCTCCGGGAGTTCCCGAGCGGCAGTACTTC.

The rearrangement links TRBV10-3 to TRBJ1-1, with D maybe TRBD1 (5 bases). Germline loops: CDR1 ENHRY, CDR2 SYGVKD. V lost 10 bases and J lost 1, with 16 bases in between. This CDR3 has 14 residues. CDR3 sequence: CATRDRGENTEAFF. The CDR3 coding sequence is TGTGCCACCAGGGACCGGGGCGAGAACACTGAAGCTTTCTTT.

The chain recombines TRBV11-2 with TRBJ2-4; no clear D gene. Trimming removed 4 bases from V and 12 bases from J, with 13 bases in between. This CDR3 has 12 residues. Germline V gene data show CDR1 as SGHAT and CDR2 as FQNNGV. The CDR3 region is CASSSSRNDQYF. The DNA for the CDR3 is TGTGCCAGCAGCTCATCCCGGAACGATCAGTACTTC. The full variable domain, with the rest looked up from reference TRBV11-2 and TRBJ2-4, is EAGVAQSPRYKIIEKRQSVAFWCNPISGHATLYWYQQILGQGPKLLIQFQNNGVVDDSQLPKDRFSAERLKGVDSTLKIQPAKLEDSAVYLCASSSSRNDQYFGAGTRLSVL.

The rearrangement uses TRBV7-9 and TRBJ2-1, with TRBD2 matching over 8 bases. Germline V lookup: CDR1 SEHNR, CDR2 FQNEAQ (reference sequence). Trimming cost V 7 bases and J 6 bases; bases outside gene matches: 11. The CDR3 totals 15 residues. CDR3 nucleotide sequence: TGTGCCAGCACCCCAGGCGGGAGGACCTTCAATGAGCAGTTCTTC. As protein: CASTPGGRTFNEQFF.